This T cell receptor beta chain came from a study of OX40 agonist ivuxolimab in advanced cancers. Sequencing used immunoSEQ multiplex PCR; TCRdb keeps in-frame clones, though not all of them. The sample has roughly 11,000 clones, approximately 81% seen once. Per germline, CDR1 WSHSY and CDR2 SAAADI. The CDR3 totals 11 residues. V was cut by 3 bases and J by 7 bases, with 4 bases left in between. The starting material was CD4+ or CD8+ T cells sorted from blood, obtained in a trial of the OX40 agonist ivuxolimab. The receptor was isolated from an adult with an advanced solid tumor such as melanoma, head and neck, liver or kidney cancer. V usage is TRBV10-2 and J usage is TRBJ1-5; D unclear. The CDR3, as DNA: TGCGCCAGCAGTGACGGACAGCCCCAGCATTTT. It codes for CASSDGQPQHF.